This TCR beta chain was recovered during a study of T cell responses to AZD1222 COVID-19 vaccine. General study points: With dominance at 160-218 and 743-854, vaccine-associated CD4 TCRs spanned spike. An increase in Spike-specific TCR breadth and depth was observed after two AZD1222 doses. No repertoire was sampled before or during the peak T cell response, only after it.

The CDR3 sequence is 15 residues long. The V gene's germline CDR1 is MDHEN and CDR2 SYDVKM. V lost 6 bases, J lost 3 bases, and 18 bases lay in between. A few counts support this clone. Its antigen is unidentified. Generated by immunoSEQ multiplex PCR, the TCRdb table keeps only in-frame clones and is missing some. The sample shows more than 85,000 clones, around 81% of them seen only once. The origin of this receptor is an adult in good health. This specimen consisted of peripheral blood, obtained on day 0 of AZD1222 vaccination. J is TRBJ2-7 and V is TRBV28; D unresolved. The CDR3 bases are TGTGCCAGCAGAACTACCGCCACACCGCTCTACGAGCAGTACTTC. It is translated as CASRTTATPLYEQYF.